The TCR beta chain under discussion was sequenced for a study of cytomegalovirus exposure and HLA in healthy donors. The length of the CDR3 is 17 residues. Germline CDR1 reads SNHLY; CDR2 reads FYNNEI. V dropped 3 bases and J dropped 7 bases, with 25 bases sitting between them. Study-wide results and caveats: Listed as cytomegalovirus-associated were 150 to 200 TCR beta chains.

Regarding this clone: The target antigen is unknown.

The primer mix had 60 Vbeta and 13 Jbeta primers. Source study methods: In a later analysis, around 12 million of about 80 million unique beta chains occurred in at least two donors. Using immunoSEQ multiplex PCR, the repertoire was profiled, and TCRdb retains in-frame clones only, with some absent. For V, J and clone size, that table is used; D and trimming come from the DNA. The table shows more than 85,000 clones, with approximately 84% occurring only once. V is TRBV2 and J is TRBJ2-7, with D uncertain. The sample consisted of PBMCs. This receptor was identified in a man between 40 and 49 years old in good health and CMV-seronegative. The CDR3 sequence: CASSDESPLFPSWEQYF. CDR3 coding DNA: TGTGCCAGCAGTGACGAGAGCCCTCTATTTCCCTCGTGGGAGCAGTACTTC.